This T cell receptor (beta chain) stems from a study of CD8 T cells in ankylosing spondylitis. Molecular-barcoded quantitative 5'-RACE produced these TCR beta libraries. Each CDR3 protein is one row after TCRdb ran MiXCR on the 5' RACE reads. The sample lists over 600,000 distinct CDR3 sequences, roughly 20% seen once, with about a fifth in the top ten. Study-wide results and caveats: Researchers reportedly found disease-linked clones significantly enriched in matched ankylosing spondylitis synovial fluid. What appeared characteristic of ankylosing spondylitis blood was a TCR beta motif of several highly homologous variants.

Comments on this clonotype: What it binds is unknown.

The TCR was taken from a male donor with ankylosing spondylitis. The sequencing input was blood, either unsorted or a sorted T cell fraction (not recorded which).

Written as DNA, the CDR3 is TGTGCCAGCAGTAGCGGACTAGCGGGGATGTACGAGCAGTACTTC. The encoded protein is CASSSGLAGMYEQYF. This sequence joins TRBV2 and TRBJ2-7; 12 bases are shared with TRBD2. With V trimmed by 5 bases and J by 4 bases, 6 bases remained unmatched. CDR3 length: 15 residues. CDR1 and CDR2 (germline): SNHLY, FYNNEI.